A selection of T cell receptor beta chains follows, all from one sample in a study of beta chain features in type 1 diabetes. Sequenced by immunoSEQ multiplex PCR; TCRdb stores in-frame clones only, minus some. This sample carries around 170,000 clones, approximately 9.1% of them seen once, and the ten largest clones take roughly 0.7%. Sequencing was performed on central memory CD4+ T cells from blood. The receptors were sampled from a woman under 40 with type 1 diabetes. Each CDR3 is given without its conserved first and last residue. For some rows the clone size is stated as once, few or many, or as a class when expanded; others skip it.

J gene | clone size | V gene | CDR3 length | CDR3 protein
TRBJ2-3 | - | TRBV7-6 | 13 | ASSGLAGPRDTQY
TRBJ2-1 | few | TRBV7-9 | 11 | ASSFSGYNEQF
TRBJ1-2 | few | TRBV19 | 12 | ASTAGQGRYGYT
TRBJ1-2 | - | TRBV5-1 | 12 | ASSAQGSDYGYT
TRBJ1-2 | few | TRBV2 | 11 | ASRSGRVYGYT
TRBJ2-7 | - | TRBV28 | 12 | ASSLRDRGYEQY
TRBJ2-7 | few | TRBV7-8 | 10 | ASSSGLYEQY
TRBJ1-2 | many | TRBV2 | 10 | ASDRGNYGYT
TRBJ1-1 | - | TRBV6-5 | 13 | ASSKTDRANTEAF
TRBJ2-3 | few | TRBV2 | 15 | ASSVSRPGVGTDTQY
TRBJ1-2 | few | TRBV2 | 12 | ASGEQGQDYGYT
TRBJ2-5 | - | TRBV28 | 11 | ASRRGPRVAQY
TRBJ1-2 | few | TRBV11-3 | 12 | ASSPAGTSSGYT
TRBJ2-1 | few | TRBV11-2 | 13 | ASSFRQSNYNEQF
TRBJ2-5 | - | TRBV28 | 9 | ASISGETQY
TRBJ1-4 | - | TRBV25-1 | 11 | ASSPNERGKLF
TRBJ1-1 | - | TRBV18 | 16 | ASSPQTELLLFNTEAF
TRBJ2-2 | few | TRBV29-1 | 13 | SVLRQTENTGELF
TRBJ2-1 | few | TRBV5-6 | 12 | AGTSGRNHNEQF
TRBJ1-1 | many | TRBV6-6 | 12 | ASSPPDGYTEAF
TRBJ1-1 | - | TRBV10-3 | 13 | AISESGQANTEAF
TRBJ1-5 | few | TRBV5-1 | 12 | ASSLVGGDQPQH
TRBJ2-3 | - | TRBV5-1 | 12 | ASSWGTDTDTQY
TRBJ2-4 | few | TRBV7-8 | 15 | ASSLPVYRDSKNIQY
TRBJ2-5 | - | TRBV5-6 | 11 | ASSPTSLETQY
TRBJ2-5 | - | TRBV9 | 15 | ASSVGNWGNTQETQY
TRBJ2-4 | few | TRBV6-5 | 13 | ASSRSGSAGNIQY
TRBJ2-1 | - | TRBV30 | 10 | AWSVRGDEQF
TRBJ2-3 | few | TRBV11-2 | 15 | ASSLRAGFSRADTQY
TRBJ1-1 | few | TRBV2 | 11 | ASGEQGHTEAF
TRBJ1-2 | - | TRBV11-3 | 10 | ASSLGDYGYT
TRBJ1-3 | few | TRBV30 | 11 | AWSVSGRNTIY
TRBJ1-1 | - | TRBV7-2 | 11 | ASSGQGITEAF
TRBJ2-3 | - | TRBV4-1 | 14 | ASSQKGLPSTDTQY
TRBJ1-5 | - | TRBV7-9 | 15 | ASQLTQGLNGNQPQH
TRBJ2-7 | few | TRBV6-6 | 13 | ASSYEGTGVHEQY
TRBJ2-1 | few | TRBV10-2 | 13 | ASSEPGLGTNEQF
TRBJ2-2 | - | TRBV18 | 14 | ASSRTSGSSTGELF
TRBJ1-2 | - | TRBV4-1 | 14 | ASSPMAGGSSYGYT
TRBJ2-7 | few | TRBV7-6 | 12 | ASSPTDLSDEQY
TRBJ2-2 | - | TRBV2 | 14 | ASSEPGGTNTGELF
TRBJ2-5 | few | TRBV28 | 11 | ASSLTGKETQY
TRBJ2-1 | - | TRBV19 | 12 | ASSIGTGIHEQF
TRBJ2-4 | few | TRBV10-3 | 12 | AISETGPRDIQY
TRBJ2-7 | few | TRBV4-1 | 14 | ASSPQEDGYSYEQY
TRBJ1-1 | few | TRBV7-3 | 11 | ASSQTGDTEAF